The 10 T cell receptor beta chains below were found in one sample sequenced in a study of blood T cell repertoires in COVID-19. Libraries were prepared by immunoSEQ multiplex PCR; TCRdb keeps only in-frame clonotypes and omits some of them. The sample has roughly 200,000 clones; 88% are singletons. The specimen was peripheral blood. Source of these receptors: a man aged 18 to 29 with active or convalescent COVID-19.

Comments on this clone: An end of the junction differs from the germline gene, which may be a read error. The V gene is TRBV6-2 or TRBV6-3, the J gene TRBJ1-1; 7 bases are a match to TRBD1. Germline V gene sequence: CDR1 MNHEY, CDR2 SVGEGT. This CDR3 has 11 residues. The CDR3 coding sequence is TGTGCCAGCAGTCAGGGGACAGACCCCCTCTTT. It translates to CASSQGTDPLF.

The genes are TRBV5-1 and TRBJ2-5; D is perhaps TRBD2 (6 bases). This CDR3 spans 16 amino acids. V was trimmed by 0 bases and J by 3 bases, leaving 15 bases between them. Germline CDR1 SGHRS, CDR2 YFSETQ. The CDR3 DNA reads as TGCGCCAGCAGCTTGGATCTACCCTGGGGGGAAGAGACCCAGTACTTC. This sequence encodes CASSLDLPWGEETQYF.

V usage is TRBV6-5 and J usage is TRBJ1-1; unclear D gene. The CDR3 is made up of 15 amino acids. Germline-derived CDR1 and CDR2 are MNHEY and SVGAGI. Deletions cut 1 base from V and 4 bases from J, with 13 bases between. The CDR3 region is CASSYLGQRGTEAFF. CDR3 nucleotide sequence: TGTGCCAGCAGTTACTTGGGTCAAAGAGGCACTGAAGCTTTCTTT.

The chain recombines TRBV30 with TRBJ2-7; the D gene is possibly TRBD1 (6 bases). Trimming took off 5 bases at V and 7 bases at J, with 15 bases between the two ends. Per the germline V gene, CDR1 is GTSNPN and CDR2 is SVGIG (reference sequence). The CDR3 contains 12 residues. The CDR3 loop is CAWDRQDGEQYF. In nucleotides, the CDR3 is TGTGCCTGGGACCGACAGGACGGAGAGCAGTACTTC.

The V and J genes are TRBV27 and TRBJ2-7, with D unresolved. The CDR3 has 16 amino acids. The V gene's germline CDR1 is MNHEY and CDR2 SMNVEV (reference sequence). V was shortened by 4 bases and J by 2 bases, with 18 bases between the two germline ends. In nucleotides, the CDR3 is TGTGCCAGCAGTTCTATAGATGGGCCACTTACCTACGAGCAGTACTTC. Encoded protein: CASSSIDGPLTYEQYF.

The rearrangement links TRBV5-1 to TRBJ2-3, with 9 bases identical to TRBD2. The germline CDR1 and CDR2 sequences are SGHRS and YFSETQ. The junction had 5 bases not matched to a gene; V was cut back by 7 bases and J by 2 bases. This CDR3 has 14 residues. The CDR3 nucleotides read TGCGCCAGCGCGGGAGGGTCCTCCACAGATACGCAGTATTTT. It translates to CASAGGSSTDTQYF.

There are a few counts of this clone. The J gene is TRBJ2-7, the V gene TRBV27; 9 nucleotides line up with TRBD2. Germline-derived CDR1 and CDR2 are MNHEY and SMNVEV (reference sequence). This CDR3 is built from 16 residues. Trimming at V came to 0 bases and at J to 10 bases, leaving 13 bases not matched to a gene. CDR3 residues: CASSLSWRGRALTQYF. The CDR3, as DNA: TGTGCCAGCAGTTTATCGTGGCGCGGGAGGGCCCTGACACAGTACTTC.

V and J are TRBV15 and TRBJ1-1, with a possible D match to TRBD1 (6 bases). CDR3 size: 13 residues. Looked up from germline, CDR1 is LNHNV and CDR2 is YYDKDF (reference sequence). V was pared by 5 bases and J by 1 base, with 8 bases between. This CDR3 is CATSGQRNTEAFF. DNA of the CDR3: TGTGCCACCAGCGGACAGAGGAACACTGAAGCTTTCTTT. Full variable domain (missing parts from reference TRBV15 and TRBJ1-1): DAMVIQNPRYQVTQFGKPVTLSCSQTLNHNVMYWYQQKSSQAPKLLFHYYDKDFNNEADTPDNFQSRRPNTSFCFLDIRSPGLGDTAMYLCATSGQRNTEAFFGQGTRLTVV.

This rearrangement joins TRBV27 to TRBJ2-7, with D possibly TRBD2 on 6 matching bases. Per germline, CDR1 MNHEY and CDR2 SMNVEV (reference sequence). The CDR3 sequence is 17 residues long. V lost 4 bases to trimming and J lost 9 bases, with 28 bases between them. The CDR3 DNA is TGTGCCAGCAGTTCCTCCGGTTTTAAGCCCAGGGAGGTAGGGCAGTACTTC. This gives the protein CASSSSGFKPREVGQYF.

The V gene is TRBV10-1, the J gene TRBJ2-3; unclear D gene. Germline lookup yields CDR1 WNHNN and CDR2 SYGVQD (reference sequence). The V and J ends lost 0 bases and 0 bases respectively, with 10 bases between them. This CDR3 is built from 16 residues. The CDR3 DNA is TGCGCCAGCAGTGAGTCGGGCAGTTCTAGCACAGATACGCAGTATTTT. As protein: CASSESGSSSTDTQYF.